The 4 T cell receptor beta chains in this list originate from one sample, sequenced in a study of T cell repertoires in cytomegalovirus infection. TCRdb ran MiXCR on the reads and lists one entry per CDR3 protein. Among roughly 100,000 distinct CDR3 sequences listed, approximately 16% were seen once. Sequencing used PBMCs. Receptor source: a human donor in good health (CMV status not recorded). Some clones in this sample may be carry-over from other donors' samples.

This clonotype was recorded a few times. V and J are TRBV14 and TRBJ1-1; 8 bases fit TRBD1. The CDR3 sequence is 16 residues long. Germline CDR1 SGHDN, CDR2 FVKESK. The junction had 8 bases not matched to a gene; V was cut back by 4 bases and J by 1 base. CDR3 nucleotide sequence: TGTGCCAGCAGCCCACTTCGGGACAGGTCGAACACTGAAGCTTTCTTT. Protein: CASSPLRDRSNTEAFF.

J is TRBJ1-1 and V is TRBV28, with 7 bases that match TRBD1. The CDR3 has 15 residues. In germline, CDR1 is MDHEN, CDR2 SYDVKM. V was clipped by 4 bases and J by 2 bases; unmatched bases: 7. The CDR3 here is CASSSGTASNTEAFF. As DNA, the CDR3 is TGTGCCAGCAGTTCTGGGACAGCTTCTAACACTGAAGCTTTCTTT.

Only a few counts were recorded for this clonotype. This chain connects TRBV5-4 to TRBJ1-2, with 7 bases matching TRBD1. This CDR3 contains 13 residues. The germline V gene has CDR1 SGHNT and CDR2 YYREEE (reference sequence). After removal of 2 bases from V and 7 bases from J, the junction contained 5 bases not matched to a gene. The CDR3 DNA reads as TGTGCCAGCAGCTTAGGAGGGGGCCCTGGCTACACCTTC. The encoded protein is CASSLGGGPGYTF.

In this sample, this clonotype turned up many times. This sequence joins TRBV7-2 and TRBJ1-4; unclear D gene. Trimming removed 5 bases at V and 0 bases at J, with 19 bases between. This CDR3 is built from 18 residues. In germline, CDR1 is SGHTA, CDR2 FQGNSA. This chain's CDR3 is CASSPLMTLIATNEKLFF. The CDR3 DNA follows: TGTGCCAGCAGCCCCTTAATGACACTTATTGCAACTAATGAAAAACTGTTTTTT.